This note documents a single T cell receptor (beta chain) sequence. Here immunoSEQ multiplex PCR was the method, and the copy in TCRdb shows in-frame clones only, minus some. This table has more than 250,000 clones, approximately 83% appearing once. The data derive from a study of blood T cell repertoires in COVID-19. The J segment lost 6 bases and the V segment lost 0 bases, leaving 6 bases of the junction unmatched. CDR1 is MNHNS, CDR2 SASEGT, per germline. This CDR3 has 17 amino acids. The chain has TRBV6-1 and TRBJ2-2; 11 bases are a match to TRBD1. Sequenced sample: PBMCs or T cells enriched from blood (not recorded which). The TCR originated in a man aged 25 to 45 who had recovered from COVID-19. For the CDR3, the DNA is TGTGCCAGCAGTGAAGCGTTAGGGACAGGGGGGTCCGGGGAGCTGTTTTTT. The encoded protein is CASSEALGTGGSGELFF.